The present entry profiles one T cell receptor (beta chain) with its context. Antigen: not known. The source of the sample is a study of OX40 agonist ivuxolimab in advanced cancers. Whole-study context: Patients were given ivuxolimab, an antibody that agonizes OX40 (CD134). The eligibility criteria allowed prior anti-PD-1, anti-PD-L1 or anti-CTLA-4 therapy, and around 40% had some. Patients received ivuxolimab, an intravenous treatment, every 2 weeks at 0.01 to 10 mg/kg. Study-wide findings and caveats: Partial responders at 0.1-3.0 mg/kg had among the lowest clonal expansion.

CDR3 length: 13 residues. CDR1 is SGHTA and CDR2 is FQGNSA in the germline V gene. V lost 4 bases and J lost 2, with 8 bases in between. Only in-frame clones appear in the TCRdb table, and some are missing; sequencing was by immunoSEQ multiplex PCR. The table includes over 95,000 clones, roughly 83% detected once. The sequence was collected from an adult with an advanced solid tumor such as melanoma, head and neck, liver or kidney cancer. Material: CD4+ or CD8+ T cells sorted from blood, obtained in a trial of the OX40 agonist ivuxolimab. The chain has TRBV7-2 and TRBJ1-2; D unclear. CDR3 coding DNA: TGTGCCAGCAGCTCAGACAAGAACTATGGCTACACCTTC. Translated: CASSSDKNYGYTF.